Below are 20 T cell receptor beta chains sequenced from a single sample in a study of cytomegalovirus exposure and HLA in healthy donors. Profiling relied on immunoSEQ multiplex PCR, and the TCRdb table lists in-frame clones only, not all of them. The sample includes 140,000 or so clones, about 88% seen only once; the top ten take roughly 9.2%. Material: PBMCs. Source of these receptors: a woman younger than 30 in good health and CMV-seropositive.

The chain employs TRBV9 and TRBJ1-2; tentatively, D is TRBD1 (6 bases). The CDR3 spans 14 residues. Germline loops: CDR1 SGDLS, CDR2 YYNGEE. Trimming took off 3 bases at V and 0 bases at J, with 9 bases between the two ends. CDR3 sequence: CASSAHRANYGYTF. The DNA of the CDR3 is TGTGCCAGCAGCGCCCACAGGGCTAACTATGGCTACACCTTC.

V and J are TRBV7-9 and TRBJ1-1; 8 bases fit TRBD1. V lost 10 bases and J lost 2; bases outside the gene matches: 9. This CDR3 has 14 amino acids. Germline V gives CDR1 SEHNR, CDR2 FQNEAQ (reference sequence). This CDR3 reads CATGYRGDNTEAFF. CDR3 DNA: TGTGCCACCGGATACAGGGGGGATAACACTGAAGCTTTCTTT. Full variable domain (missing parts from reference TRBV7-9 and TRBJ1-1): DTGVSQNPRHKITKRGQNVTFRCDPISEHNRLYWYRQTLGQGPEFLTYFQNEAQLEKSRLLSDRFSAERPKGSFSTLEIQRTEQGDSAMYLCATGYRGDNTEAFFGQGTRLTVV.

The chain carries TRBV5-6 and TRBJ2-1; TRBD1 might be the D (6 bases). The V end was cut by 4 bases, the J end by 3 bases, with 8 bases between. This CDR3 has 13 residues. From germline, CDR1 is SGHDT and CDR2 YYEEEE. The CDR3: CASSPDSYNEQFF. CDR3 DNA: TGTGCCAGCAGCCCGGACAGCTACAATGAGCAGTTCTTC.

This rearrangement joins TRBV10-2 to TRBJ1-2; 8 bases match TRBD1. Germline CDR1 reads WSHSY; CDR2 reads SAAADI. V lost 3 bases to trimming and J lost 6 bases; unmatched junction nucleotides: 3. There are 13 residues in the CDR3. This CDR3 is CASSELTGDGYTF. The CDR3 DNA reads TGCGCCAGCAGTGAATTGACAGGGGATGGCTACACCTTC.

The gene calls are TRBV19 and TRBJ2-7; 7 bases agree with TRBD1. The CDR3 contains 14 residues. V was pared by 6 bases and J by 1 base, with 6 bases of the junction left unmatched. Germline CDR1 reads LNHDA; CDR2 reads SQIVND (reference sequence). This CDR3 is CASSSRDRSYEQYF. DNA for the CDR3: TGTGCCAGTAGCAGCCGGGACAGATCCTACGAGCAGTACTTC. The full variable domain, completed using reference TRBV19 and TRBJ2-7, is DGGITQSPKYLFRKEGQNVTLSCEQNLNHDAMYWYRQDPGQGLRLIYYSQIVNDFQKGDIAEGYSVSREKKESFPLTVTSAQKNPTAFYLCASSSRDRSYEQYFGPGTRLTVT.

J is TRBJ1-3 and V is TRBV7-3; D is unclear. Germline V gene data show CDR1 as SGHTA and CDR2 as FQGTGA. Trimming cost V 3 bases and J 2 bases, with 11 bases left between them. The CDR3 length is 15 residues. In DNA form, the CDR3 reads TGTGCCAGCAGCTTGGGAGAAGCTGCTGGAAACACCATATATTTT. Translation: CASSLGEAAGNTIYF.

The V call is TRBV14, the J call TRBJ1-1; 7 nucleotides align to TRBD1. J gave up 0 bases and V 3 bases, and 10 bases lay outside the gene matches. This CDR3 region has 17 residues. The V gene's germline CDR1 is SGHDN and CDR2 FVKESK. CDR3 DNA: TGTGCCAGCAGCCACAGTCTACGGACAGGAATGAACACTGAAGCTTTCTTT. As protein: CASSHSLRTGMNTEAFF. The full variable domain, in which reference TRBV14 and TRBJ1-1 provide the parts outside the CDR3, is EAGVTQFPSHSVIEKGQTVTLRCDPISGHDNLYWYRRVMGKEIKFLLHFVKESKQDESGMPNNRFLAERTGGTYSTLKVQPAELEDSGVYFCASSHSLRTGMNTEAFFGQGTRLTVV.

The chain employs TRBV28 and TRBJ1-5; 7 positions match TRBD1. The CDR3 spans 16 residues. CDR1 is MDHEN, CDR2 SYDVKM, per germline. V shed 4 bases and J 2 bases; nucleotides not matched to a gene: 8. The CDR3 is CASSSQTGKGNQPQHF. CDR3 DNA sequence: TGTGCCAGCAGTTCCCAGACAGGGAAGGGCAATCAGCCCCAGCATTTT.

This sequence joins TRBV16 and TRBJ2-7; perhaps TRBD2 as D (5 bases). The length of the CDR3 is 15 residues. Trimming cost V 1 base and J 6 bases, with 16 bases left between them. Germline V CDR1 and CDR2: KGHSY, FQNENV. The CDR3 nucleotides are TGTGCCAGCAGCCAATATCAGCCGGGGTATGGCGAGCAGTACTTC. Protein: CASSQYQPGYGEQYF.

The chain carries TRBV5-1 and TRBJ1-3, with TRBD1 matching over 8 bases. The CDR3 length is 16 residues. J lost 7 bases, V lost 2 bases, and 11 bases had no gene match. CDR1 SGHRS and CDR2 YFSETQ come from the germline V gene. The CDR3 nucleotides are TGCGCCAGCAGCTTACGAATAAGACAGGGGCCCAACACCATATATTTT. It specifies CASSLRIRQGPNTIYF.

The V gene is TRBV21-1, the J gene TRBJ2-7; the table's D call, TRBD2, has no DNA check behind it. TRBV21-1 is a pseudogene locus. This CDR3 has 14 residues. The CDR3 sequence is CASTAGTSPYEQYF. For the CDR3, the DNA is TGTGCCAGCACCGCCGGGACTAGCCCTTACGAGCAGTACTTC.

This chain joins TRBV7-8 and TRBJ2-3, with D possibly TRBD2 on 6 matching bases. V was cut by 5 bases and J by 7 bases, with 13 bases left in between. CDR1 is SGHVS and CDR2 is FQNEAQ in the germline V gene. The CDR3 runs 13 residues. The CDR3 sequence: CASSQTAGYTQYF. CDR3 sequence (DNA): TGTGCCAGCAGCCAGACGGCGGGGTATACGCAGTATTTT. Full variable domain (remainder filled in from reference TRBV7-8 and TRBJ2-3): GAGVSQSPRYKVAKRGQDVALRCDPISGHVSLFWYQQALGQGPEFLTYFQNEAQLDKSGLPSDRFFAERPEGSVSTLKIQRTQQEDSAVYLCASSQTAGYTQYFGPGTRLTVL.

The CDR3 loop is CASSHFQKAYEQYF. The CDR3 bases are TGCGCCAGCAGCCATTTCCAGAAAGCCTACGAGCAGTACTTC. The chain uses TRBV4-1 and TRBJ2-7; unclear D gene. V was trimmed by 3 bases and J by 2 bases, leaving 11 bases between them. This CDR3 spans 14 amino acids. The germline V gene encodes CDR1 MGHRA and CDR2 YSYEKL.

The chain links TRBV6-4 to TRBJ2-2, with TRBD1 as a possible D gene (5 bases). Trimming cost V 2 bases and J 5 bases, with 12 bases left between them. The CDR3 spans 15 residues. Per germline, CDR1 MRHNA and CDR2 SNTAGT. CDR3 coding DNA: TGTGCCAGCAGTGACGGGCAGGGTCGGACCGGGGAGCTGTTTTTT. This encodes CASSDGQGRTGELFF.

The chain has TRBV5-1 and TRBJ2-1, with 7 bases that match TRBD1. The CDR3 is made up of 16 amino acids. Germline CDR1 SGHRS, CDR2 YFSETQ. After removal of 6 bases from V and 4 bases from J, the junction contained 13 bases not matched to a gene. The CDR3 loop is CASNPKGALWYNEQFF. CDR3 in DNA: TGCGCCAGCAACCCAAAGGGGGCCCTCTGGTACAATGAGCAGTTCTTC.

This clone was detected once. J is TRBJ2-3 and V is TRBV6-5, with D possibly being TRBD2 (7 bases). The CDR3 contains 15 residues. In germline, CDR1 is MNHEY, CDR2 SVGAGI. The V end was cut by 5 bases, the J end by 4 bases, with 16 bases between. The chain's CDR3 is CASSMGGPIADTQYF. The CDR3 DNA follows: TGTGCCAGCAGTATGGGGGGGCCTATTGCAGATACGCAGTATTTT.

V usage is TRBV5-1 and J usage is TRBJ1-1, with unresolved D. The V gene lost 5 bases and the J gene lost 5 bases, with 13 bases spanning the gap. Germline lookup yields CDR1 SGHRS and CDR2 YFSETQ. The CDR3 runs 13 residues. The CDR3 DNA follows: TGCGCCAGCAGTGGAGATCTTGGGACTGAAGCTTTCTTT. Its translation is CASSGDLGTEAFF.

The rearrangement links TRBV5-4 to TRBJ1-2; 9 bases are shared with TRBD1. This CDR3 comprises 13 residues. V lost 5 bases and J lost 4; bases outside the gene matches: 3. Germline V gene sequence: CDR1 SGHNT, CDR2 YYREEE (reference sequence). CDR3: CASRGQGPYGYTF. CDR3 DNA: TGTGCCAGCAGGGGACAGGGACCCTATGGCTACACCTTC.

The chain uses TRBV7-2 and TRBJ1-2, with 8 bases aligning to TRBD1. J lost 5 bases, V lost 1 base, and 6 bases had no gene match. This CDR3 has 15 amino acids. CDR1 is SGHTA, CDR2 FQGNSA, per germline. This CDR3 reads CASSLGPGTGYGYTF. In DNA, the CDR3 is TGTGCCAGCAGCTTAGGCCCCGGGACAGGTTATGGCTACACCTTC.

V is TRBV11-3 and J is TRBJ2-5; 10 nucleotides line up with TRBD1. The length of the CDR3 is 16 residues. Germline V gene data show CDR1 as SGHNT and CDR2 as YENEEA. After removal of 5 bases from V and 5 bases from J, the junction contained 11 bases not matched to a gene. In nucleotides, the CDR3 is TGTGCCAGCAGCCTGGGGACAGGGGCGCAAGGGGAGACCCAGTACTTC. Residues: CASSLGTGAQGETQYF.